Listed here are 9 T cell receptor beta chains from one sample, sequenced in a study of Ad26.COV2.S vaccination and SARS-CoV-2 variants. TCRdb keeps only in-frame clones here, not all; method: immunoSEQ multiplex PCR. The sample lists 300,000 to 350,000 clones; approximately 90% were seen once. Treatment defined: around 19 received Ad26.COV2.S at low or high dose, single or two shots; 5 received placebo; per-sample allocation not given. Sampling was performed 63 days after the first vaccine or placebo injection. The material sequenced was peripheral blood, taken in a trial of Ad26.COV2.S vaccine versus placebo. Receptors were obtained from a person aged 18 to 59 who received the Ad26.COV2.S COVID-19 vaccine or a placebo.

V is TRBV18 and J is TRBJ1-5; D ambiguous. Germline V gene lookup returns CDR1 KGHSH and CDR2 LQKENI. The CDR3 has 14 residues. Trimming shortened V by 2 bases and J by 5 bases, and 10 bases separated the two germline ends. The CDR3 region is CASSPKSGYQPQHF. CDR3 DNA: TGTGCCAGCTCACCAAAGTCAGGTTATCAGCCCCAGCATTTT.

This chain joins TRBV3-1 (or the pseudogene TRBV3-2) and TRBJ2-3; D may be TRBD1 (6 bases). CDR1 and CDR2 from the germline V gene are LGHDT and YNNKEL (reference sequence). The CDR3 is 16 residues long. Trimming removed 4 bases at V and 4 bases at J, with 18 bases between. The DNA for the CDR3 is TGTGCCAGCAGCCGAGCAGGAACAGGGATTTCAGATACGCAGTATTTT. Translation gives CASSRAGTGISDTQYF.

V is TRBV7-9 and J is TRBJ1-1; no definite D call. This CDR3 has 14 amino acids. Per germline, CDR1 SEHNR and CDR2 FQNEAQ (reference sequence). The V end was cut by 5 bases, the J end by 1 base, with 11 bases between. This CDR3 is CASSLRASNTEAFF. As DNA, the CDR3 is TGTGCCAGCAGCCTACGCGCCTCGAACACTGAAGCTTTCTTT.

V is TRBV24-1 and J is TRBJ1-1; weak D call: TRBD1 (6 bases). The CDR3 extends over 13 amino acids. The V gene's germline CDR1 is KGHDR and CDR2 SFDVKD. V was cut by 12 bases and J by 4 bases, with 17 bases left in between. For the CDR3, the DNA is TGTGCCCCCCTGGAGGGGGTCTGCACTGAAGCTTTCTTT. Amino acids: CAPLEGVCTEAFF.

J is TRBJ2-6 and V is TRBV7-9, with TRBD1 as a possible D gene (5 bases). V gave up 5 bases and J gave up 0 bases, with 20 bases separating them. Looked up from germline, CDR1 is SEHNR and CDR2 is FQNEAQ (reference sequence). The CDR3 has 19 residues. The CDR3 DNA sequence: TGTGCCAGCAGCCGCTTAATTTACAGACAGCCCTCTGGGGCCAACGTCCTGACTTTC. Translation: CASSRLIYRQPSGANVLTF.

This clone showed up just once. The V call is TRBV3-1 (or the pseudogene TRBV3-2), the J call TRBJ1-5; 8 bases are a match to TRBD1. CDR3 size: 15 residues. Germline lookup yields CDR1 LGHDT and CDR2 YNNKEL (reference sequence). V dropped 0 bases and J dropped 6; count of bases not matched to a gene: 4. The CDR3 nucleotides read TGTGCCAGCAGCCAAGATCGACAGGGGAGTCAGCCCCAGCATTTT. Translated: CASSQDRQGSQPQHF.

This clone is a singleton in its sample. The chain's CDR3 is CASSLRGVGEQPQHF. CDR3 DNA sequence: TGTGCCAGCAGCTTAAGGGGGGTGGGAGAACAGCCCCAGCATTTT. V usage is TRBV5-6 and J usage is TRBJ1-5, with a possible D match to TRBD1 (6 bases). Germline V gene sequence: CDR1 SGHDT, CDR2 YYEEEE. The ends were cut back, 2 bases at V and 7 bases at J, with 16 bases in the middle. This CDR3 spans 15 amino acids.

The CDR3 sequence: CASSSPRVAGGIFNEQFF. DNA for the CDR3: TGTGCCAGCAGCTCCCCCCGGGTAGCGGGAGGCATTTTTAATGAGCAGTTCTTC. This sequence joins TRBV7-9 and TRBJ2-1, with 10 bases fitting TRBD2. The germline V gene has CDR1 SEHNR and CDR2 FQNEAQ (reference sequence). The CDR3 is 18 residues long. Losses at the gene ends were 4 bases for V and 7 bases for J; bases not matched to a gene: 16.

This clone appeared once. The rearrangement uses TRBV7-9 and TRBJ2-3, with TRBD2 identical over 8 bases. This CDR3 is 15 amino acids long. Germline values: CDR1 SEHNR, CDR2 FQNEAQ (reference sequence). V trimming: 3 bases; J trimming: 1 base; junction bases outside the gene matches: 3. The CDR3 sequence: CASSLAGGRTDTQYF. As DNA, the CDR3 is TGTGCCAGCAGCTTGGCGGGGGGACGCACAGATACGCAGTATTTT.